These 19 T cell receptor beta chains originate from one sample sequenced in a study of T-cell memory formation after mild COVID-19 listed by TCRdb under 2021. Library preparation used 5' RACE. Sequencing relied on an Illumina NovaSeq 6000. TCRdb reran the public reads through fastp at Q25 and MiXCR, keeping productive beta chains. Every distinct CDR3 protein forms one entry, paired with its most common genes and DNA. In all, the sample holds some 350,000 distinct CDR3 sequences, and about 15% of those were seen once. Clones ranked in the top ten supply about a fifth of the sample. Sequencing was performed on PBMCs or a T cell subset sorted from them (not recorded which). The source is a man younger than 30 who had mild COVID-19 (a few samples of this study predate the infection). The sample titles of this study are shuffled in the database, so cell type and time point are left out; the donor was told from shared clones.

This clonotype was detected only a few times. The CDR3 sequence: CSGAPGLVPNEQFF. The CDR3 bases are TGCAGCGGGGCCCCGGGACTAGTCCCTAATGAGCAGTTCTTC. V usage is TRBV29-1 and J usage is TRBJ2-1, with 8 positions matching TRBD2. Germline loops: CDR1 SQVTM, CDR2 ANQGSEA. With 7 bases clipped from V and 7 bases from J, the junction kept 12 bases outside the gene matches. This CDR3 comprises 14 residues.

The CDR3 DNA sequence: TGCAGTGCTCAACCCGCGGACGGCTACAATGAGCAGTTCTTC. Encoded protein: CSAQPADGYNEQFF. The chain uses TRBV20-1 and TRBJ2-1; D gene uncertain. The germline V gene encodes CDR1 DFQATT and CDR2 SNEGSKA (reference sequence). This CDR3 region has 14 residues. Trimming removed 5 bases at V and 3 bases at J, with 14 bases between.

This sequence joins TRBV4-2 and TRBJ2-7; 12 bases are shared with TRBD2. In germline, CDR1 is LGHNA, CDR2 YNFKEQ. The CDR3 is made up of 14 amino acids. Losses at the gene ends were 4 bases for V and 6 bases for J; bases not matched to a gene: 4. Here the CDR3 DNA reads TGTGCCAGCAGCCGCGGGACTAGCGGGTTCGAGCAGTACTTC. Protein product: CASSRGTSGFEQYF.

This clonotype was counted between two and nine times. The chain couples TRBV7-3 to TRBJ2-1; 7 nucleotides match TRBD1. The CDR3 length is 15 residues. Losses at the gene ends were 1 base for V and 0 bases for J; bases not matched to a gene: 0. The germline V gene has CDR1 SGHTA and CDR2 FQGTGA. The CDR3 protein is CASSLNRGSYNEQFF. As DNA, the CDR3 is TGTGCCAGCAGCTTAAACAGGGGCTCCTACAATGAGCAGTTCTTC. Using reference TRBV7-3 and TRBJ2-1 for the parts outside the CDR3, the full variable domain is GAGVSQTPSNKVTEKGKYVELRCDPISGHTALYWYRQSLGQGPEFLIYFQGTGAADDSGLPNDRFFAVRPEGSVSTLKIQRTERGDSAVYLCASSLNRGSYNEQFFGPGTRLTVL.

The chain couples TRBV15 to TRBJ1-3, with 9 bases fitting TRBD1. This CDR3 spans 16 amino acids. V trimming: 0 bases; J trimming: 4 bases; junction bases outside the gene matches: 4. Looked up from germline, CDR1 is LNHNV and CDR2 is YYDKDF (reference sequence). The CDR3 spells CATSREQGALGNTIYF. In DNA form, the CDR3 reads TGTGCCACCAGCAGAGAACAGGGGGCGTTGGGAAACACCATATATTTT. Full variable domain (rest looked up from reference TRBV15 and TRBJ1-3): DAMVIQNPRYQVTQFGKPVTLSCSQTLNHNVMYWYQQKSSQAPKLLFHYYDKDFNNEADTPDNFQSRRPNTSFCFLDIRSPGLGDTAMYLCATSREQGALGNTIYFGEGSWLTVV.

The table lists this clonotype with many counts. The chain links TRBV6-5 to TRBJ2-3; D gene uncertain. Germline V gene data show CDR1 as MNHEY and CDR2 as SVGAGI. The CDR3 loop spans 16 amino acids. The V and J ends lost 0 bases and 2 bases respectively, with 12 bases between them. In DNA, the CDR3 is TGTGCCAGCAGTTACTCGATGGCAGACCTCACAGATACGCAGTATTTT. It specifies CASSYSMADLTDTQYF.

The chain is built from TRBV4-2 and TRBJ2-3; 10 positions match TRBD2. The CDR3 extends over 16 amino acids. With V trimmed by 1 base and J by 5 bases, 6 bases remained unmatched. Germline lookup yields CDR1 LGHNA and CDR2 YNFKEQ. The CDR3: CASSQALAGAGDTQYF. CDR3 DNA: TGTGCCAGCAGCCAAGCCCTAGCGGGGGCGGGAGATACGCAGTATTTT.

The DNA for the CDR3 is TGTGCCAGCAGCCAGCGGGGGGCCCTCCAAGAGACCCAGTACTTC. This gives the protein CASSQRGALQETQYF. The chain uses TRBV7-7 and TRBJ2-5; 9 bases fit TRBD2. This CDR3 has 15 residues. The trim removed 5 bases at V and 1 base at J, leaving 5 bases unmatched. CDR1 is SSHAT and CDR2 is FNYEAQ in the germline V gene (reference sequence).

This clonotype was observed many times. The chain recombines TRBV7-6 with TRBJ2-3; D is ambiguous. The length of the CDR3 is 13 residues. V lost 1 base and J lost 6, with 8 bases in between. Germline assignment: CDR1 SGHVS and CDR2 FNYEAQ. CDR3 sequence: CASSLESPDTQYF. CDR3 DNA sequence: TGTGCCAGCAGCTTAGAGTCTCCCGATACGCAGTATTTT.

This clonotype was detected a few times. The DNA for the CDR3 is TGTGCCAGCAGTCCCCCCGGGGGTAGCGGGGAGCCGGAGCAGTTCTTC. Its translation is CASSPPGGSGEPEQFF. This rearrangement joins TRBV28 to TRBJ2-1, with TRBD2 matching 8 bases. V shed 5 bases, J shed 10 bases, and the junction held 16 bases outside the gene matches. Germline assignment: CDR1 MDHEN and CDR2 SYDVKM. The CDR3 runs to 16 residues.

This clonotype showed up just a few times. V and J are TRBV20-1 and TRBJ2-1; the D gene could be TRBD1 or TRBD2 (6 bases each). Germline CDR1 reads DFQATT; CDR2 reads SNEGSKA (reference sequence). Trimming cost V 6 bases and J 2 bases, with 17 bases left between them. This CDR3 comprises 15 residues. The CDR3 is CSALNTGTAYNEQFF. CDR3 DNA: TGCAGTGCCCTAAATACAGGGACTGCCTACAATGAGCAGTTCTTC.

The rearrangement uses TRBV6-1 and TRBJ2-3; D uncertain. Trimming took 2 bases from V and 5 from J, leaving 14 bases between them. The germline CDR1 and CDR2 sequences are MNHNS and SASEGT. The CDR3 runs 15 residues. CDR3 protein: CASSERGREEDTQYF. The CDR3 region has the DNA TGTGCCAGCAGTGAACGAGGTAGGGAAGAAGATACGCAGTATTTT.

This chain joins TRBV5-1 and TRBJ2-7, with a tentative D call TRBD1 (6 bases). Trimming cost V 1 base and J 6 bases, with 11 bases left between them. The germline gives CDR1 SGHRS, CDR2 YFSETQ. This CDR3 is built from 13 residues. The CDR3 region has the DNA TGCGCCAGCAGCTTGTCAGGGGTTGGCGAGCAGTACGTC. It is translated as CASSLSGVGEQYV.

This chain links TRBV10-3 with TRBJ2-4; D is uncertain. V was clipped by 0 bases and J by 0 bases, with 9 bases between them. The CDR3 has 16 amino acids. Germline V gives CDR1 ENHRY, CDR2 SYGVKD. The CDR3: CAISESVGLAKNIQYF. The CDR3 DNA reads TGTGCCATCAGTGAGTCGGTCGGCTTAGCCAAAAACATTCAGTACTTC.

V gene TRBV6-5 combines with J gene TRBJ1-6, with TRBD1 matching 10 bases. J lost 9 bases, V lost 0 bases, and 14 bases had no gene match. The CDR3 totals 19 residues. Germline V gives CDR1 MNHEY, CDR2 SVGAGI. The CDR3 region has the DNA TGTGCCAGCAGTTACTCGAGCGGGACAGGGGCCAGGCTAAGTTCACCCCTCCACTTT. Translating gives CASSYSSGTGARLSSPLHF.

A few counts support this clonotype. The V and J genes are TRBV4-1 and TRBJ2-7, with a tentative D call TRBD1 (5 bases). V was trimmed by 2 bases and J by 1 base, leaving 12 bases between them. The CDR3 totals 15 residues. Germline V CDR1 and CDR2: MGHRA, YSYEKL. The CDR3 DNA reads TGCGCCAGCAGCCAATTTGAGGACAAGTCCTACGAGCAGTACGTC. Its translation is CASSQFEDKSYEQYV.

J is TRBJ2-1 and V is TRBV20-1; D is possibly TRBD2 (6 bases). This CDR3 is 12 amino acids long. Between the trimmed V and J ends, which lost 4 bases and 9 bases, there was a span of 13 bases. Germline assignment: CDR1 DFQATT and CDR2 SNEGSKA (reference sequence). CDR3 coding DNA: TGCAGTGCTACGGGACTGACGGGTGAGCAGTTCTTC. This encodes CSATGLTGEQFF.

This clonotype appeared a few times. This chain links TRBV29-1 with TRBJ2-1, with 9 bases matching TRBD2. Trimming at V came to 3 bases and at J to 3 bases, leaving 3 bases not matched to a gene. The CDR3 totals 14 residues. Germline loops: CDR1 SQVTM, CDR2 ANQGSEA. CDR3 nucleotides: TGCAGCGTTGACGCTAGCGGGGTCTACAATGAGCAGTTCTTC. Its translation: CSVDASGVYNEQFF.

CDR3 in DNA: TGTGCCAGCAGTTCTCACCAGGGGGCAGATACGCAGTATTTT. It is translated as CASSSHQGADTQYF. V usage is TRBV28 and J usage is TRBJ2-3; 7 nucleotides align to TRBD1. Looked up from germline, CDR1 is MDHEN and CDR2 is SYDVKM. The CDR3 sequence is 14 residues long. With 4 bases clipped from V and 4 bases from J, the junction kept 5 bases outside the gene matches.